The next 23 T cell receptor beta chains were all read from a single sample in a study of blood T cell repertoires in COVID-19. Generated by immunoSEQ multiplex PCR, the TCRdb table keeps only in-frame clones and is missing some. This table holds around 61,000 clones, under 90% found once. The sequenced sample was peripheral blood. The receptors derive from a middle-aged man with active COVID-19.

This clone came up once. This chain joins TRBV28 and TRBJ1-2; maybe TRBD1 (5 bases). The CDR3 is made up of 16 amino acids. Germline CDR1 reads MDHEN; CDR2 reads SYDVKM. V gave up 3 bases and J gave up 7 bases, with 21 bases separating them. Written as DNA, the CDR3 is TGTGCCAGCAGTTTCCCCTCGGACACCTTACGGTCTGGCTACACCTTC. Translating gives CASSFPSDTLRSGYTF.

The chain uses TRBV5-1 and TRBJ2-1; 15 positions agree with TRBD2. CDR1 SGHRS and CDR2 YFSETQ come from the germline V gene. The trim removed 1 base at V and 2 bases at J, leaving 7 bases unmatched. CDR3 size: 19 residues. CDR3 sequence (DNA): TGCGCCAGCAGCTTGCCGTCCGGGACTAGCGGGGGGACCTACAATGAGCAGTTCTTC. It specifies CASSLPSGTSGGTYNEQFF.

This clone was seen a single time. The V and J genes are TRBV9 and TRBJ2-3; 10 nucleotides match TRBD2. Germline V gene sequence: CDR1 SGDLS, CDR2 YYNGEE. V trimming: 3 bases; J trimming: 3 bases; junction bases outside the gene matches: 7. The CDR3 contains 16 residues. The DNA of the CDR3 is TGTGCCAGCAGCGGGCTCGGACTAGCGGTTACAGATACGCAGTATTTT. Its protein product is CASSGLGLAVTDTQYF.

The rearrangement links TRBV28 to TRBJ1-2, with TRBD1 matching over 7 bases. CDR1 is MDHEN and CDR2 is SYDVKM in the germline V gene. The CDR3 is 15 amino acids. Trimming cost V 7 bases and J 4 bases; bases outside gene matches: 12. DNA for the CDR3: TGTGCCAGCAATCGACAGGGCCCGCTTTTCTATGGCTACACCTTC. Amino acid sequence: CASNRQGPLFYGYTF.

The genes are TRBV19 and TRBJ2-1; TRBD1 matches at 10 bases. V shed 7 bases, J shed 14 bases, and the junction held 14 bases outside the gene matches. The germline V gene encodes CDR1 LNHDA and CDR2 SQIVND (reference sequence). The CDR3 is 14 residues long. CDR3 loop: CASTLRPGQGMEFF. The CDR3 DNA follows: TGTGCCAGTACCTTAAGACCGGGACAGGGGATGGAGTTCTTC. Together with reference TRBV19 and TRBJ2-1, the CDR3 gives the full variable domain: DGGITQSPKYLFRKEGQNVTLSCEQNLNHDAMYWYRQDPGQGLRLIYYSQIVNDFQKGDIAEGYSVSREKKESFPLTVTSAQKNPTAFYLCASTLRPGQGMEFFGPGTRLTVL.

The V call is TRBV10-3, the J call TRBJ1-3; 9 nucleotides agree with TRBD1. The V segment lost 11 bases and the J segment 2 bases; nucleotides outside the gene matches: 10. Germline lookup yields CDR1 ENHRY and CDR2 SYGVKD. This CDR3 contains 15 residues. CDR3 DNA: TGTGCCCCATTACAGGGGGCGCCTCCTGGAAACACCATATATTTT. It codes for CAPLQGAPPGNTIYF.

The chain's CDR3 is CASSLRAGGTDTQYF. CDR3 sequence (DNA): TGTGCCAGCAGCTTAAGAGCGGGGGGGACAGATACGCAGTATTTT. The V and J genes are TRBV5-4 and TRBJ2-3, with 10 bases identical to TRBD2. CDR1 SGHNT and CDR2 YYREEE come from the germline V gene (reference sequence). V lost 2 bases to trimming and J lost 3 bases; unmatched junction nucleotides: 3. This CDR3 has 15 residues.

V is TRBV6-5 and J is TRBJ2-2; D call uncertain. The V gene lost 4 bases and the J gene lost 2 bases, with 14 bases spanning the gap. The CDR3 is 16 residues long. Per the germline V gene, CDR1 is MNHEY and CDR2 is SVGAGI. The CDR3 DNA is TGTGCCAGCAGTTTATTCGTGACACTCAACACCGGGGAGCTGTTTTTT. It encodes CASSLFVTLNTGELFF.

This clone has just one count. The CDR3 here is CASSYWGQGKTGELFF. CDR3 bases: TGTGCCAGCAGTTACTGGGGACAGGGGAAGACCGGGGAGCTGTTTTTT. V gene TRBV6-2 or TRBV6-3 combines with J gene TRBJ2-2; 10 positions match TRBD1. The CDR3 consists of 16 residues. CDR1 is MNHEY, CDR2 SVGEGT, per germline. Trimming removed 1 base from V and 5 bases from J; junction bases left unmatched: 4.

Only a few counts were recorded for this clone. The rearrangement joins TRBV7-9 to TRBJ2-1; 7 nucleotides match TRBD2. CDR1 is SEHNR, CDR2 FQNEAQ, per germline (reference sequence). With 8 bases clipped from V and 0 bases from J, the junction kept 10 bases outside the gene matches. The CDR3 extends over 16 amino acids. In DNA form, the CDR3 reads TGTGCCAGCCCGACGTTAGCGGGCCTCTCCTACAATGAGCAGTTCTTC. Encoded protein: CASPTLAGLSYNEQFF.

The rearrangement uses TRBV11-3 and TRBJ2-3; TRBD2 matches at 14 bases. V trimming: 5 bases; J trimming: 6 bases; junction bases outside the gene matches: 7. Germline CDR1 reads SGHNT; CDR2 reads YENEEA. This CDR3 is built from 16 residues. Here the CDR3 reads CASSPVTSGGEDTQYF. The CDR3, as DNA: TGTGCCAGCAGCCCCGTGACTAGCGGGGGGGAGGATACGCAGTATTTT. The full variable domain, its missing parts supplied by reference TRBV11-3 and TRBJ2-3, is EAGVVQSPRYKIIEKKQPVAFWCNPISGHNTLYWYLQNLGQGPELLIRYENEEAVDDSQLPKDRFSAERLKGVDSTLKIQPAELGDSAVYLCASSPVTSGGEDTQYFGPGTRLTVL.

The chain uses TRBV15 and TRBJ1-1, with 11 bases fitting TRBD1. The CDR3 loop spans 15 amino acids. Trimming at V came to 3 bases and at J to 4 bases, leaving 4 bases not matched to a gene. Germline CDR1 reads LNHNV; CDR2 reads YYDKDF (reference sequence). CDR3 protein: CATSRDRGLSTEAFF. CDR3 coding DNA: TGTGCCACCAGCAGGGACAGGGGGCTGAGCACTGAAGCTTTCTTT.

V is TRBV7-2 and J is TRBJ2-7; 13 bases fit TRBD2. The V and J ends lost 4 bases and 12 bases, in that order; junction bases with no gene match: 6. The CDR3 is made up of 13 amino acids. In germline, CDR1 is SGHTA, CDR2 FQGNSA. This CDR3 reads CASSSGLAGEPYF. The CDR3 DNA follows: TGTGCCAGCAGCTCAGGACTAGCGGGAGAACCGTACTTC.

The gene calls are TRBV4-1 and TRBJ2-1; 13 bases are shared with TRBD2. With 0 bases clipped from V and 4 bases from J, the junction kept 6 bases outside the gene matches. Germline lookup yields CDR1 MGHRA and CDR2 YSYEKL. The CDR3 is made up of 18 amino acids. As DNA, the CDR3 is TGCGCCAGCAGCCAAGAGAAACTAGCGGGGGGGCGGTACAATGAGCAGTTCTTC. It codes for CASSQEKLAGGRYNEQFF.

The CDR3 nucleotides read TGTGCCAGCAGTGCTCTAGGCTACGAGCAGTACTTC. It yields the protein CASSALGYEQYF. V is TRBV2 and J is TRBJ2-7; D gene ambiguous. The CDR3 contains 12 residues. CDR1 SNHLY and CDR2 FYNNEI come from the germline V gene. V was shortened by 4 bases and J by 3 bases, with 7 bases between the two germline ends. Complete variable domain (other parts from reference TRBV2 and TRBJ2-7): EPEVTQTPSHQVTQMGQEVILRCVPISNHLYFYWYRQILGQKVEFLVSFYNNEISEKSEIFDDQFSVERPDGSNFTLKIRSTKLEDSAMYFCASSALGYEQYFGPGTRLTVT.

This clone turned up a few times. The chain uses TRBV7-2 and TRBJ2-2; D perhaps matches TRBD2 (5 bases). The V gene lost 7 bases and the J gene lost 9 bases, with 15 bases spanning the gap. The CDR3 is made up of 13 amino acids. Germline loops: CDR1 SGHTA, CDR2 FQGNSA. The CDR3 here is CASTPGRERELFF. CDR3 coding DNA: TGTGCCAGCACCCCCGGACGGGAACGGGAGCTGTTTTTT.

The V and J genes are TRBV14 and TRBJ2-3; possible D gene TRBD2, 5 bases. This CDR3 comprises 15 residues. V was cut by 0 bases and J by 2 bases, with 9 bases left in between. CDR1 and CDR2 from the germline V gene are SGHDN and FVKESK. DNA for the CDR3: TGTGCCAGCAGCCAAGAGAGGGTCAACACAGATACGCAGTATTTT. Translating it yields CASSQERVNTDTQYF.

The chain employs TRBV28 and TRBJ2-7; D is undetermined. There are 17 residues in the CDR3. Germline V gene lookup returns CDR1 MDHEN and CDR2 SYDVKM. Trimming removed 4 bases at V and 0 bases at J, with 19 bases between. Here the CDR3 reads CASSSPFRVTHSYEQYF. The CDR3 coding sequence is TGTGCCAGCAGTTCCCCCTTCCGAGTTACCCACTCCTACGAGCAGTACTTC. Drawing the rest from reference TRBV28 and TRBJ2-7, the complete variable domain is DVKVTQSSRYLVKRTGEKVFLECVQDMDHENMFWYRQDPGLGLRLIYFSYDVKMKEKGDIPEGYSVSREKKERFSLILESASTNQTSMYLCASSSPFRVTHSYEQYFGPGTRLTVT.

The chain couples TRBV4-1 to TRBJ2-1; 7 nucleotides align to TRBD1. This CDR3 has 16 amino acids. J lost 1 base, V lost 1 base, and 4 bases had no gene match. The germline CDR1 and CDR2 sequences are MGHRA and YSYEKL. In DNA form, the CDR3 reads TGCGCCAGCAGCCAAGCCGGGACAGCTTCCTACAATGAGCAGTTCTTC. Translation: CASSQAGTASYNEQFF.

The V call is TRBV7-2, the J call TRBJ1-1; D is unclear. Germline values: CDR1 SGHTA, CDR2 FQGNSA. Deletions cut 0 bases from V and 3 bases from J, with 11 bases between. This CDR3 is built from 15 residues. The CDR3 here is CASSLALGGYTEAFF. The CDR3 coding sequence is TGTGCCAGCAGCTTAGCGCTGGGAGGGTACACTGAAGCTTTCTTT.

The chain uses TRBV7-8 and TRBJ2-2, with D perhaps TRBD2 (6 bases). Trimming took 4 bases from V and 3 from J, leaving 12 bases between them. The CDR3 spans 15 residues. Germline V gene lookup returns CDR1 SGHVS and CDR2 FQNEAQ. The CDR3 here is CASSSSGLDTGELFF. CDR3 DNA sequence: TGTGCCAGCAGCTCGTCGGGACTCGACACCGGGGAGCTGTTTTTT. Together with reference TRBV7-8 and TRBJ2-2, the CDR3 gives the full variable domain: GAGVSQSPRYKVAKRGQDVALRCDPISGHVSLFWYQQALGQGPEFLTYFQNEAQLDKSGLPSDRFFAERPEGSVSTLKIQRTQQEDSAVYLCASSSSGLDTGELFFGEGSRLTVL.

The J gene is TRBJ2-5, the V gene TRBV5-4; 9 bases line up with TRBD2. The J segment lost 5 bases and the V segment lost 4 bases, leaving 15 bases of the junction unmatched. Germline values: CDR1 SGHNT, CDR2 YYREEE (reference sequence). CDR3 size: 17 residues. In DNA, the CDR3 is TGTGCCAGCAGCAGCCCCTTGCGCGGGAGGGCTGGGGAGACCCAGTACTTC. Translation: CASSSPLRGRAGETQYF.

The chain is built from TRBV7-9 and TRBJ2-5; D is ambiguous. The germline V gene encodes CDR1 SEHNR and CDR2 FQNEAQ (reference sequence). V lost 5 bases and J 9 bases, leaving 13 bases between the germline ends. The CDR3 sequence is 12 residues long. The CDR3 sequence is CASSRPRSSQYF. Here the CDR3 DNA reads TGTGCCAGCAGCCGCCCGAGGTCATCCCAGTACTTC.